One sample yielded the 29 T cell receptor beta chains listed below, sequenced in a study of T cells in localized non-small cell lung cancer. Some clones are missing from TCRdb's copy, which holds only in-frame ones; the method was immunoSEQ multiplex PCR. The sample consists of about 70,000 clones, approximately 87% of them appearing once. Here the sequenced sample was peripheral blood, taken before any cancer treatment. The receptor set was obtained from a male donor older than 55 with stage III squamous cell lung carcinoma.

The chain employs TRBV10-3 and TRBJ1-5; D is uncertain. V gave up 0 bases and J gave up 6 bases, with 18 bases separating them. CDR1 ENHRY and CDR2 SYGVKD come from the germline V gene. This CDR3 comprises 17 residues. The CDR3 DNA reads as TGTGCCATCAGTGAGTCTATCGACGGAGGGCCCGGTCAGCCCCAGCATTTT. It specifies CAISESIDGGPGQPQHF.

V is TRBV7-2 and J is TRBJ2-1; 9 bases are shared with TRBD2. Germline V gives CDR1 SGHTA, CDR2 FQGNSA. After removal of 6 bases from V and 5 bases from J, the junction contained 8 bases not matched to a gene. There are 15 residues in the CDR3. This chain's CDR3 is CASRRRAGGNNEQFF. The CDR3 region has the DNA TGTGCCAGCAGGCGCCGCGCGGGGGGGAACAATGAGCAGTTCTTC. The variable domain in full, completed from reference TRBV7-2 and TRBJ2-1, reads GAGVSQSPSNKVTEKGKDVELRCDPISGHTALYWYRQSLGQGLEFLIYFQGNSAPDKSGLPSDRFSAERTGGSVSTLTIQRTQQEDSAVYLCASRRRAGGNNEQFFGPGTRLTVL.

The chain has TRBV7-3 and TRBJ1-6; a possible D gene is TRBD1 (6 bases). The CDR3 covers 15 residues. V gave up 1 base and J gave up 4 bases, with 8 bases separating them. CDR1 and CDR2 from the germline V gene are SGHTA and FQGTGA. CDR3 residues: CASSLSRGYNSPLHF. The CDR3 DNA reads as TGTGCCAGCAGCTTAAGCAGGGGTTATAATTCACCCCTCCACTTT. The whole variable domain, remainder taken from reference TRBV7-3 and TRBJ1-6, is GAGVSQTPSNKVTEKGKYVELRCDPISGHTALYWYRQSLGQGPEFLIYFQGTGAADDSGLPNDRFFAVRPEGSVSTLKIQRTERGDSAVYLCASSLSRGYNSPLHFGNGTRLTVT.

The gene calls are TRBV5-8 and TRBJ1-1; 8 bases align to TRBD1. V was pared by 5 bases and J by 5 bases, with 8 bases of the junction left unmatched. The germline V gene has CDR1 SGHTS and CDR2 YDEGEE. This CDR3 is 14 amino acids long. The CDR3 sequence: CASRLDRGSTEAFF. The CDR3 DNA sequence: TGTGCCAGCAGACTTGACAGGGGAAGTACTGAAGCTTTCTTT.

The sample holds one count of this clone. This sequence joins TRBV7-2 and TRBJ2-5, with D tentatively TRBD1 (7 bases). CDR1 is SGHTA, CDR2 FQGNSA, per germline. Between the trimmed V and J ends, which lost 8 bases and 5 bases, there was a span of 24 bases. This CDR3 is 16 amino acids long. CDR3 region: CASRPDRAGRGETQYF. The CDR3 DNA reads TGTGCCAGCCGGCCCGACAGGGCGGGACGGGGGGAGACCCAGTACTTC.

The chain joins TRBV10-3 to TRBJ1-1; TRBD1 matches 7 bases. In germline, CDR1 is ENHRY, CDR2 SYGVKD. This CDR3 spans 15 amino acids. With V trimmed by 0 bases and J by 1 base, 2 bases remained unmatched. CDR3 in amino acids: CAISESGQSNTEAFF. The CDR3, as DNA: TGTGCCATCAGTGAGTCGGGACAGTCGAACACTGAAGCTTTCTTT.

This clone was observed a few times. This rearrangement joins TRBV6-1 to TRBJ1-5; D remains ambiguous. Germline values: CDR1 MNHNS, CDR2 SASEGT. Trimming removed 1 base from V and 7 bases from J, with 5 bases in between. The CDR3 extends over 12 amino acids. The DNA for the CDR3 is TGTGCCAGCAGTGAAGGCGGACAGCCCCAGCATTTT. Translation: CASSEGGQPQHF.

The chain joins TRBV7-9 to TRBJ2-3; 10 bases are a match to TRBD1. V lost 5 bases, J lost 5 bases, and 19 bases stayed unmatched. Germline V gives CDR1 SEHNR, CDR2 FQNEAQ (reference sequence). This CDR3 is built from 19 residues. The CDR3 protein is CASSPRALVGQGGGDTQYF. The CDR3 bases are TGTGCCAGCAGCCCGCGAGCGTTAGTTGGACAGGGGGGAGGAGATACGCAGTATTTT.

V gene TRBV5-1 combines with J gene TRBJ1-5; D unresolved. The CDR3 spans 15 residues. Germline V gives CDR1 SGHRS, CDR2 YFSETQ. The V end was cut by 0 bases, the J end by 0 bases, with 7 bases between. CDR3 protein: CASSLDNYSNQPQHF. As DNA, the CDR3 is TGCGCCAGCAGCTTGGACAATTATAGCAATCAGCCCCAGCATTTT. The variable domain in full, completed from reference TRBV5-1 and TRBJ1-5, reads KAGVTQTPRYLIKTRGQQVTLSCSPISGHRSVSWYQQTPGQGLQFLFEYFSETQRNKGNFPGRFSGRQFSNSRSEMNVSTLELGDSALYLCASSLDNYSNQPQHFGDGTRLSIL.

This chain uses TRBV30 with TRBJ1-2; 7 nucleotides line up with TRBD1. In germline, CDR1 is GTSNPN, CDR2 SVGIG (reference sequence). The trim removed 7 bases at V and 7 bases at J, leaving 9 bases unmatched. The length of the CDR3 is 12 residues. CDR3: CASTGTRAGYTF. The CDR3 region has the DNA TGTGCCTCGACAGGGACGAGAGCTGGCTACACCTTC.

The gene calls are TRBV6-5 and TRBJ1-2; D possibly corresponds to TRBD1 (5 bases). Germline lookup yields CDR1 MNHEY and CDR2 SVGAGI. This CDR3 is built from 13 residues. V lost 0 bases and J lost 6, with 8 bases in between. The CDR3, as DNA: TGTGCCAGCAGTTACTCAAGCAGGGATGGCTACACCTTC. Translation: CASSYSSRDGYTF.

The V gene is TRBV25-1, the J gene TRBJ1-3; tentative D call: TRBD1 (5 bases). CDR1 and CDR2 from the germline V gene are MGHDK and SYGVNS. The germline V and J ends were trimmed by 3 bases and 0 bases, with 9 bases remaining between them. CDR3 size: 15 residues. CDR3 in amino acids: CASSDSGFSGNTIYF. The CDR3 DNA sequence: TGTGCCAGCAGTGATTCAGGGTTCTCTGGAAACACCATATATTTT.

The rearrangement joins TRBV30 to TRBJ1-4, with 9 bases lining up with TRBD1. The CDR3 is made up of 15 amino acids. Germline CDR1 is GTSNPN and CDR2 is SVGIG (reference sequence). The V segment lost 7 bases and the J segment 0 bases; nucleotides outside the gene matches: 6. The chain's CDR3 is CASSGQGATNEKLFF. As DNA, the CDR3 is TGTGCCTCCTCGGGACAGGGTGCAACTAATGAAAAACTGTTTTTT.

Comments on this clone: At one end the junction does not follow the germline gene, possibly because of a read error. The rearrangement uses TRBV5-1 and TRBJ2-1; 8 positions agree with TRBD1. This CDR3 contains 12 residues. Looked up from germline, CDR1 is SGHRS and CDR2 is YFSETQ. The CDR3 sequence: CASSLGQGSRVF. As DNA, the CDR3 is TGCGCCAGCAGCCTAGGACAGGGTAGTAGGGTCTTC.

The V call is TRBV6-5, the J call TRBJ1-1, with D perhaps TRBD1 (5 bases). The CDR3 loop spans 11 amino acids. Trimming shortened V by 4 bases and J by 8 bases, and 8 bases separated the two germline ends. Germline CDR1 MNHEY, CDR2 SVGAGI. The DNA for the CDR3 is TGTGCCAGCAGTTCCGGGACCGAAGCTTTCTTT. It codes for CASSSGTEAFF.

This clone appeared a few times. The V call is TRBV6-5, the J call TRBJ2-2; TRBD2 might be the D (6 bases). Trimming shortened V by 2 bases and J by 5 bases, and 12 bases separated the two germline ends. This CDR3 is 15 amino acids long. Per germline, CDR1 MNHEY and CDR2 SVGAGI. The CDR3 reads CASSYSAGRTGELFF. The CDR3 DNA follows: TGTGCCAGCAGTTACAGTGCGGGGAGGACCGGGGAGCTGTTTTTT.

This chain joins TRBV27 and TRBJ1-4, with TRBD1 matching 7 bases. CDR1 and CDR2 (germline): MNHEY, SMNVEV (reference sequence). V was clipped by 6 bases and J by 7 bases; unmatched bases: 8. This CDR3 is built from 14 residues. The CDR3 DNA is TGTGCCAGCAGCCCAAGGGGGCGCTTTGAAAAACTGTTTTTT. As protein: CASSPRGRFEKLFF.

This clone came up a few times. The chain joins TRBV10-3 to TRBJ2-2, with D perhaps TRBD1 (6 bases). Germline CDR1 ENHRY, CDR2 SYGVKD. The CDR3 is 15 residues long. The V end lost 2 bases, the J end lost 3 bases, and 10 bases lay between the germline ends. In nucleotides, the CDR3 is TGTGCCATCAGTGAGACAGGGACGGACACCGGGGAGCTGTTTTTT. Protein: CAISETGTDTGELFF.

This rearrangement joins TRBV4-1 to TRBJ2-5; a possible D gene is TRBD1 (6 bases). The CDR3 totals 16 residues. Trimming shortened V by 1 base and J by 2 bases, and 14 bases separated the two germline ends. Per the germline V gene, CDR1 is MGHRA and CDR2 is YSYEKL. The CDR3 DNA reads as TGCGCCAGCAGCCAAGGGGACACACCACCACAAGAGACCCAGTACTTC. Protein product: CASSQGDTPPQETQYF.

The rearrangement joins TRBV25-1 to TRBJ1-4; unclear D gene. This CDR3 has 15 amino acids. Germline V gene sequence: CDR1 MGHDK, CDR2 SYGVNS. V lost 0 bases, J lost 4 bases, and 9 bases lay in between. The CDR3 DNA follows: TGTGCCAGCAGTGAATATGGGGTTGGTAATGAAAAACTGTTTTTT. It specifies CASSEYGVGNEKLFF.

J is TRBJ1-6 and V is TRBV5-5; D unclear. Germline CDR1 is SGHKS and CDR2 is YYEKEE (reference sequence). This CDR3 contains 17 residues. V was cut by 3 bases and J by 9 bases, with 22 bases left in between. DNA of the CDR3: TGTGCCAGCAGCTCGAGTACGGGTCGTACTAAGGGTTCACCCCTCCACTTT. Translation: CASSSSTGRTKGSPLHF.

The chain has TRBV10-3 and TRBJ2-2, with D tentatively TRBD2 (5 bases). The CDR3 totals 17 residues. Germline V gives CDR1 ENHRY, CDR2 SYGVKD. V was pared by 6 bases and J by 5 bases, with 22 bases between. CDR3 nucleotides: TGTGCCATCAGCGACCCCGGCGGGCCCCCTCGGACCGGGGAGCTGTTTTTT. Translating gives CAISDPGGPPRTGELFF.

CDR3 sequence (DNA): TGTGCCAGCAGCTTCGGGGTCGGGGGCACAGATACGCAGTATTTT. Its translation is CASSFGVGGTDTQYF. The genes are TRBV7-8 and TRBJ2-3, with D possibly matching TRBD2 (5 bases). The CDR3 contains 15 residues. Germline lookup yields CDR1 SGHVS and CDR2 FQNEAQ. V lost 3 bases and J lost 1, with 11 bases in between.

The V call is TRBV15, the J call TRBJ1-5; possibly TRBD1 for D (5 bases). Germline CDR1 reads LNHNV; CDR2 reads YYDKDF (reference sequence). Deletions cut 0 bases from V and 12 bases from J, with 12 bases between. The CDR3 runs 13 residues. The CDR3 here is CATSRDLGGDQHF. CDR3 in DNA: TGTGCCACCAGCAGAGATTTGGGGGGGGACCAGCATTTT.

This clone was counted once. The DNA for the CDR3 is TGTGCCAGCAGCTCACAGGGTTTCGGCAATCAGCCCCAGCATTTT. Amino acid sequence: CASSSQGFGNQPQHF. The V gene is TRBV7-2, the J gene TRBJ1-5, with TRBD1 as a possible D gene (6 bases). This CDR3 spans 15 amino acids. With 4 bases removed from V and 2 bases from J, the gap between germline ends came to 12 bases. Looked up from germline, CDR1 is SGHTA and CDR2 is FQGNSA.

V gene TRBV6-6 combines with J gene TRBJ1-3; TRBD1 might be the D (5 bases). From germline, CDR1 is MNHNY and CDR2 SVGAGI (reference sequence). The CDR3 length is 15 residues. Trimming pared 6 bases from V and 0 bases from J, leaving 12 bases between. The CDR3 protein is CASSQGPFSGNTIYF. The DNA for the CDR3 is TGTGCCAGCAGCCAGGGACCCTTCTCTGGAAACACCATATATTTT.

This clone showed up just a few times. Here the CDR3 DNA reads TGTGCCAGCTCTGAGCGGGGCACTTCCTACGAGCAGTACTTC. Protein product: CASSERGTSYEQYF. The rearrangement joins TRBV5-6 to TRBJ2-7; 7 bases are a match to TRBD2. V was pared by 7 bases and J by 1 base, with 8 bases of the junction left unmatched. From germline, CDR1 is SGHDT and CDR2 YYEEEE. CDR3 size: 14 residues.

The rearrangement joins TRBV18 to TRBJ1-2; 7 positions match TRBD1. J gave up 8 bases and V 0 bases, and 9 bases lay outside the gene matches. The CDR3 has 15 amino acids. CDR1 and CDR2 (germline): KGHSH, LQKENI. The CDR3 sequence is CASSPPSTGLLGYTF. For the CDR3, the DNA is TGTGCCAGCTCACCACCGTCGACAGGGCTCTTGGGCTACACCTTC. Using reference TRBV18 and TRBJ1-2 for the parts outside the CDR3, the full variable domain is NAGVMQNPRHLVRRRGQEARLRCSPMKGHSHVYWYRQLPEEGLKFMVYLQKENIIDESGMPKERFSAEFPKEGPSILRIQQVVRGDSAAYFCASSPPSTGLLGYTFGSGTRLTVV.

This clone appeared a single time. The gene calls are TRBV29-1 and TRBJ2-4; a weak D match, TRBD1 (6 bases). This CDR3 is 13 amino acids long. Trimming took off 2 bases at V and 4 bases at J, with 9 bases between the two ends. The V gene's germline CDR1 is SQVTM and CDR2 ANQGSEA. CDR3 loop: CSVERQGKNIQYF. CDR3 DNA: TGCAGCGTTGAAAGGCAGGGGAAAAACATTCAGTACTTC.